These 11 T cell receptor beta chains came from one sample sequenced in a study of T cell repertoires in cytomegalovirus infection. These TCRs are of unknown antigen specificity. TCRdb reanalysed the reads using MiXCR and keeps one entry per CDR3 protein. The top ten clones hold about 77% of a sample with 7,700 or so distinct CDR3 sequences, approximately 54% of them seen once. Sequencing input: PBMCs, sequenced either directly or after in vitro stimulation (not recorded which). The receptors shown here come from a human donor in good health (CMV status not recorded). Some clones in this sample may be carry-over from other donors' samples.

Within the sample, this clonotype is medium-sized. This chain joins TRBV27 and TRBJ1-2, with 7 bases fitting TRBD1. CDR3 length: 14 amino acids. Germline V gene sequence: CDR1 MNHEY, CDR2 SMNVEV (reference sequence). V trimming: 3 bases; J trimming: 2 bases; junction bases outside the gene matches: 3. This chain's CDR3 is CASSLQGGNYGYTF. The CDR3 DNA sequence: TGTGCCAGCAGTTTGCAGGGGGGAAACTATGGCTACACCTTC.

Points on this clonotype: Just one base apart from a much larger clone, this may be a read error. The chain combines TRBV6-4 with TRBJ1-1; D uncertain. Germline CDR1 reads MRHNA; CDR2 reads SNTAGT. There are 14 residues in the CDR3. The CDR3 protein is CASSASPGNTEDFF. CDR3 sequence (DNA): TGTGCCAGCAGCGCTTCTCCGGGGAACACTGAAGATTTCTTT.

Concerning this clonotype itself: In this CDR3 the conserved last residue, phenylalanine or tryptophan, is missing, so a read error is likely. Because the CDR3's place on the DNA is in doubt, the DNA is left out and the CDR3 is given as listed by TCRdb. V is TRBV4-1 and J is TRBJ2-7; the table's TRBD1 call for D was not verified on the DNA. The CDR3 is 15 amino acids long, termini counted. Germline-derived CDR1 and CDR2 are MGHRA and YSYEKL. CDR3 region: CASSQDPQGSQEQYL.

About this clonotype: The conserved final phenylalanine or tryptophan is absent from the CDR3, which likely points to a read error. No DNA is shown, since the ends of the CDR3 on it are uncertain; the CDR3 is the one TCRdb lists. V is TRBV10-2 and J is TRBJ2-1. The CDR3 length is 11 residues, termini included. Germline CDR1 and CDR2: WSHSY and SAAADI. The CDR3 protein is CASSDYNEKIV.

This clonotype was recorded many times. The V and J genes are TRBV12-3 or TRBV12-4 and TRBJ2-6; D is undetermined. V lost 6 bases, J lost 0 bases, and 12 bases lay in between. The CDR3 has 16 residues. CDR3 loop: CASSLLGNSGANVLTF. The CDR3 nucleotides are TGTGCCAGCAGCCTTCTGGGTAACTCTGGGGCCAACGTCCTGACTTTC.

The chain has TRBV7-9 and TRBJ1-1; possible D gene TRBD1, 5 bases. This CDR3 spans 14 amino acids. Germline loops: CDR1 SEHNR, CDR2 FQNEAQ (reference sequence). V lost 8 bases and J lost 3, with 16 bases in between. The CDR3 loop reads CASRAGGRDTEAFF. The CDR3 bases are TGTGCCAGCCGCGCGGGGGGTCGTGACACTGAAGCTTTCTTT.

To note about this clonotype: As the CDR3 is not closed by the conserved phenylalanine or tryptophan, this likely results from a read error. The DNA is left out, because the CDR3 cannot be placed on it with certainty; the CDR3 is given as TCRdb lists it. The gene calls are TRBV28 and TRBJ2-5; TRBD1 is the table's D call, not checked against the DNA. The length of the CDR3 is 14 amino acids, counting both ends. In germline, CDR1 is MDHEN, CDR2 SYDVKM. CDR3 region: CASSLAAPRETQDL.

Turning to this clonotype: Relative to the germline gene, one junction end is altered; a read error may explain this. This rearrangement joins TRBV20-1 to TRBJ1-5; 10 positions agree with TRBD1. Germline values: CDR1 DFQATT, CDR2 SNEGSKA (reference sequence). The CDR3 length is 16 residues. CDR3 amino acids: CSAWDRGLYSNQPQHW. The CDR3 DNA reads as TGCAGTGCTTGGGACAGGGGTCTTTATAGCAATCAGCCCCAGCATTGG.

CDR3 nucleotide sequence: TGTGCCAGCAGTTTTAGGGACTATGGCTACACCTTC. It specifies CASSFRDYGYTF. V usage is TRBV28 and J usage is TRBJ1-2; D call uncertain. The V gene's germline CDR1 is MDHEN and CDR2 SYDVKM. Trimming shortened V by 3 bases and J by 3 bases, and 5 bases separated the two germline ends. CDR3 length: 12 amino acids.

The chain couples TRBV6-6 to TRBJ1-1; D is unclear. This CDR3 spans 16 amino acids. V was cut by 6 bases and J by 0 bases, with 17 bases left in between. Germline V gene sequence: CDR1 MNHNY, CDR2 SVGAGI (reference sequence). The CDR3 reads CASRALTSFMNTEAFF. In DNA, the CDR3 is TGTGCCAGCAGGGCCTTAACAAGCTTTATGAACACTGAAGCTTTCTTT.

This clonotype occurred many times. The J gene is TRBJ1-1, the V gene TRBV28; D gene unclear. Germline CDR1 and CDR2: MDHEN and SYDVKM. This CDR3 comprises 11 residues. V was trimmed by 3 bases and J by 3 bases, leaving 2 bases between them. The chain's CDR3 is CASSLDTEAFF. The CDR3 region has the DNA TGTGCCAGCAGTTTGGACACTGAAGCTTTCTTT.